These T cell receptor beta chains were read from a single sample in a study of graft-versus-host responses after intestinal transplantation. These receptors have no known antigen. The repertoire was sequenced with immunoSEQ multiplex PCR; TCRdb's copy has only in-frame clones and lacks some. The profile shows about 110,000 clones, about 92% of them singletons. Sequenced material: unstimulated CD8+ T cells sorted from spleen or lymph node cells, taken before transplant. All receptors derive from a human donor who was the organ donor for an intestinal transplant. The CDR3 runs from the conserved cysteine through the conserved F or W. A D gene is named only where the DNA matches it firmly. Not all rows give a size; the values are once, few, many and, for expanded clones, a class.

j_call v_call d_call clone_size cdr3_aa cdr3_nt
TRBJ2-7 TRBV28 TRBD1 once CASSPRGKAYEQYF TGTGCCAGCAGTCCCAGGGGGAAGGCCTACGAGCAGTACTTC
TRBJ2-7 TRBV5-6 TRBD2 - CASNLAGSSYEQYF TGTGCCAGCAATCTAGCGGGGAGCTCCTACGAGCAGTACTTC
TRBJ1-1 TRBV29-1 - - CSVPNFEDSAFF TGCAGCGTTCCCAATTTTGAGGACTCGGCTTTCTTT
TRBJ1-2 TRBV28 TRBD1 - CASSLSDRGLRYGYTF TGTGCCAGCAGTCTCTCGGACAGGGGGCTTCGGTATGGCTACACCTTC
TRBJ2-1 TRBV18 - - CASSRLDPGYNEQFF TGTGCCAGCTCAAGGCTAGATCCGGGGTACAATGAGCAGTTCTTC
TRBJ2-1 TRBV19 TRBD2 - CASSMGTSGRNEQFF TGTGCCAGTAGTATGGGGACTAGCGGGAGGAATGAGCAGTTCTTC
TRBJ2-1 TRBV4-2 - - CASSQETGTANEQFF TGTGCCAGCAGCCAAGAAACCGGGACCGCAAATGAGCAGTTCTTC
TRBJ1-4 TRBV2 - - CASSEGSQGLEKLFF TGTGCCAGCAGTGAAGGGAGCCAGGGTTTGGAAAAACTGTTTTTT
TRBJ1-5 TRBV29-1 - once CSRFGGKPQHF TGCAGTCGCTTCGGGGGGAAGCCCCAGCATTTT
TRBJ2-1 TRBV6-5 - - CASSSLLAHEQFF TGTGCCAGCAGTTCCCTACTAGCACATGAGCAGTTCTTC
TRBJ1-2 TRBV28 TRBD1 - CASSPEGTARRYGYTF TGTGCCAGCAGCCCCGAAGGGACAGCCCGGAGGTATGGCTACACCTTC
TRBJ1-1 TRBV27 TRBD1 - CASSAGGVVTEAFF TGTGCCAGCAGTGCAGGGGGCGTCGTCACTGAAGCTTTCTTT
TRBJ2-5 TRBV4-3 TRBD2 - CASSQTWEKRGGETQYF TGCGCCAGCAGCCAAACCTGGGAGAAGCGGGGTGGAGAGACCCAGTACTTC
TRBJ1-1 TRBV7-2 - - CASSLTGRPNTEAFF TGTGCCAGCAGCTTAACTGGGCGACCCAACACTGAAGCTTTCTTT
TRBJ1-5 TRBV27 - - CASSLTRYSNQPQHF TGTGCCAGCAGTTTAACCAGATATAGCAATCAGCCCCAGCATTTT
TRBJ2-5 TRBV7-6 TRBD2 once CASSPKLAGLQETQYF TGTGCCAGCAGTCCCAAACTAGCGGGGTTACAAGAGACCCAGTACTTC
TRBJ2-5 TRBV7-9 TRBD1 once CASSPGTGAETQYF TGTGCCAGCAGCCCCGGGACAGGGGCCGAGACCCAGTACTTC
TRBJ1-1 TRBV27 - - CASSLIQGRGTEAFF TGTGCCAGCAGTTTAATTCAGGGCAGGGGCACTGAAGCTTTCTTT
TRBJ2-2 TRBV5-1 - - CASSLSGPELNTGELFF TGCGCCAGCAGCTTGTCAGGCCCCGAGTTGAACACCGGGGAGCTGTTTTTT
TRBJ1-5 TRBV6-5 - - CASSNPGQPQHF TGTGCCAGCAGTAACCCCGGTCAGCCCCAGCATTTT
TRBJ2-5 TRBV5-8 - - CASSLEGTDQETQYF TGTGCCAGCAGCTTGGAGGGGACGGATCAAGAGACCCAGTACTTC
TRBJ2-7 TRBV6-1 - - CASSGTGPSYEQYF TGTGCCAGCAGTGGAACAGGCCCTTCCTACGAGCAGTACTTC
TRBJ2-5 TRBV4-1 TRBD2 - CASSPEREGQETQYF TGCGCCAGCAGCCCGGAGCGGGAGGGCCAAGAGACCCAGTACTTC
TRBJ2-7 TRBV27 TRBD1 once CASSLDRVSREQYF TGTGCCAGCAGTTTGGACAGGGTTTCGAGGGAGCAGTACTTC
TRBJ1-2 TRBV5-4 TRBD1 - CASSPPGQEIINYGYTF TGTGCCAGCAGCCCGCCGGGACAGGAGATTATTAACTATGGCTACACCTTC
TRBJ2-2 TRBV19 - - CASSRGVGLPGELFF TGTGCCAGTAGTCGGGGCGTTGGCCTCCCCGGGGAGCTGTTTTTT
TRBJ2-7 TRBV13 TRBD1 - CASSQGTGSEQYF TGTGCCAGCAGCCAGGGGACAGGCTCCGAGCAGTACTTC
TRBJ2-7 TRBV29-1 - once CSASGIGYEQYF TGCAGCGCGTCCGGGATAGGCTACGAGCAGTACTTC
TRBJ2-3 TRBV10-3 TRBD1 - CAISASDRGLSPTDTQYF TGTGCCATCAGTGCATCGGACAGGGGGCTTTCCCCCACAGATACGCAGTATTTT
TRBJ2-7 TRBV18 TRBD2 - CASSPGGGNYEQYF TGTGCCAGCTCACCGGGCGGGGGTAACTACGAGCAGTACTTC
TRBJ2-1 TRBV4-2 TRBD2 once CASSQEPTSGSSYNEQFF TGTGCCAGCAGCCAAGAACCCACTAGCGGGAGCTCCTACAATGAGCAGTTCTTC
TRBJ2-1 TRBV9 - - CASSVSGGENNEQFF TGTGCCAGCAGCGTATCTGGCGGAGAAAACAATGAGCAGTTCTTC
TRBJ1-1 TRBV9 - - CASSVDGGPPEAFF TGTGCCAGCAGCGTAGACGGGGGGCCTCCTGAAGCTTTCTTT
TRBJ1-1 TRBV6-1 - - CASSEDRINTEAFF TGTGCCAGCAGTGAAGACAGAATCAACACTGAAGCTTTCTTT
TRBJ2-5 TRBV5-5 - - CASSLVGTVGETQYF TGTGCCAGCAGCTTGGTCGGGACGGTGGGGGAGACCCAGTACTTC
TRBJ2-5 TRBV5-1 - - CASSFDPRRMRGFQTQYF TGCGCCAGCAGTTTCGACCCCCGAAGAATGCGAGGGTTCCAGACCCAGTACTTC